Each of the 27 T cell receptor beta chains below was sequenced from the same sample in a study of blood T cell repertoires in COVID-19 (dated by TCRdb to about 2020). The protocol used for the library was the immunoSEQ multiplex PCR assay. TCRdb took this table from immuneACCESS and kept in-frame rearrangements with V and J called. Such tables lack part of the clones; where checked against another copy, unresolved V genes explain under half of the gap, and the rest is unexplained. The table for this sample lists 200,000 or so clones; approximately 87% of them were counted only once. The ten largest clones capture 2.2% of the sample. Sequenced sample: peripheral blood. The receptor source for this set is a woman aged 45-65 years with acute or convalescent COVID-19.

CDR3 in DNA: TGTGCCAGTAGTCCAGAGTCGACAGGGAACACTGAAGCTTTCTTT. Its translation: CASSPESTGNTEAFF. The chain carries TRBV19 and TRBJ1-1, with D possibly being TRBD1 (6 bases). The CDR3 loop spans 15 amino acids. The V end lost 5 bases, the J end lost 1 base, and 14 bases lay between the germline ends. Germline-derived CDR1 and CDR2 are LNHDA and SQIVND (reference sequence).

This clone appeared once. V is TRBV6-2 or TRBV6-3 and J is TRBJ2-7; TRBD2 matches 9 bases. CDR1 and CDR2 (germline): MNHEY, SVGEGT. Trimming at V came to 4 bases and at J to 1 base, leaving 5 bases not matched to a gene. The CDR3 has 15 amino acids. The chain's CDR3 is CASSSRGGASYEQYF. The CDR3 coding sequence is TGTGCCAGCAGTTCCCGCGGGGGGGCGTCCTACGAGCAGTACTTC.

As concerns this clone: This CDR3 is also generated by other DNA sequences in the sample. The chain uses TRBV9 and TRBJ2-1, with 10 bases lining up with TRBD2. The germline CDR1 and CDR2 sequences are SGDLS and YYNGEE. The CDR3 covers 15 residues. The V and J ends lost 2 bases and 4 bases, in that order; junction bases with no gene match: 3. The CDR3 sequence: CASSVLAGGYNEQFF. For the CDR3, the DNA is TGTGCCAGCAGCGTTTTAGCGGGGGGTTACAATGAGCAGTTCTTC.

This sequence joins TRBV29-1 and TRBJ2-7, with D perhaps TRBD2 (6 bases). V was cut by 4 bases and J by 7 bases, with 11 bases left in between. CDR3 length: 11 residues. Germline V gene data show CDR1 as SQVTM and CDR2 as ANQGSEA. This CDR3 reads CSVVGAGEQYF. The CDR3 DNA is TGCAGCGTTGTTGGGGCGGGGGAGCAGTACTTC.

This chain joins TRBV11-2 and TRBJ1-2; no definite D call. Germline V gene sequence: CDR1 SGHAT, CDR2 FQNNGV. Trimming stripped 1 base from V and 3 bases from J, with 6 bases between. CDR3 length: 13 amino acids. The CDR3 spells CASSLGRDYGYTF. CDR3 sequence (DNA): TGTGCCAGCAGCTTAGGGAGGGACTATGGCTACACCTTC.

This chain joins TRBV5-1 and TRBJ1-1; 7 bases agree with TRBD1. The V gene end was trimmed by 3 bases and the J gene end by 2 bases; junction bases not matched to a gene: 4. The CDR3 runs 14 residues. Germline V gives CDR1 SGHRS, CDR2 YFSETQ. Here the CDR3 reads CASSYDRANTEAFF. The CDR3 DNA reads TGCGCCAGCAGCTACGACAGGGCTAACACTGAAGCTTTCTTT.

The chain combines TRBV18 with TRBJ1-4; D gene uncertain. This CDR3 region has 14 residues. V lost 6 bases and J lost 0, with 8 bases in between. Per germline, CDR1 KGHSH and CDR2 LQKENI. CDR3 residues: CASSQDATNEKLFF. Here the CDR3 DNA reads TGTGCCAGCTCCCAGGATGCAACTAATGAAAAACTGTTTTTT.

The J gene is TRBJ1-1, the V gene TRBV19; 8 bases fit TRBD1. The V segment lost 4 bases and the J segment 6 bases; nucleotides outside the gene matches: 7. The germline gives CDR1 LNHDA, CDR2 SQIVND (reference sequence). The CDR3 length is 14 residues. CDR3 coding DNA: TGTGCCAGTAGTAGGGACAGGCTGGGGGCTGAAGCTTTCTTT. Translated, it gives CASSRDRLGAEAFF.

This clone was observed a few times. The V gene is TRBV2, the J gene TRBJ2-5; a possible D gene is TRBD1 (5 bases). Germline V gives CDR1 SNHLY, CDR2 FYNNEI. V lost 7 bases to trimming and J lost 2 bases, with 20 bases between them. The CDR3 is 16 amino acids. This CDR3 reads CASKGADLSIQETQYF. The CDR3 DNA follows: TGTGCCAGCAAAGGGGCCGATCTTTCTATACAAGAGACCCAGTACTTC.

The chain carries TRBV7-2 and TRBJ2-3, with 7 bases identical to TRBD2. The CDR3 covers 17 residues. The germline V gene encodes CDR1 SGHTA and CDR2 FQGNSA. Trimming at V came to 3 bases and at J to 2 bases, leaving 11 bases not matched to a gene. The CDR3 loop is CASSFHGRLASTDTQYF. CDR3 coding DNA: TGTGCCAGCAGCTTCCACGGTAGACTAGCTTCCACAGATACGCAGTATTTT.

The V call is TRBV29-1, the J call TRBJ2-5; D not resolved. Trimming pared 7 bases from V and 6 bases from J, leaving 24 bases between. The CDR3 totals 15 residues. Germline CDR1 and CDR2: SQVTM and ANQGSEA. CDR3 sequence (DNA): TGCAGCGGTCGGGTGGAGTCGGCCCGAGAACAGACCCAGTACTTC. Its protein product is CSGRVESAREQTQYF. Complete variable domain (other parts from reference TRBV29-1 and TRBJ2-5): SAVISQKPSRDICQRGTSLTIQCQVDSQVTMMFWYRQQPGQSLTLIATANQGSEATYESGFVIDKFPISRPNLTFSTLTVSNMSPEDSSIYLCSGRVESAREQTQYFGPGTRLLVL.

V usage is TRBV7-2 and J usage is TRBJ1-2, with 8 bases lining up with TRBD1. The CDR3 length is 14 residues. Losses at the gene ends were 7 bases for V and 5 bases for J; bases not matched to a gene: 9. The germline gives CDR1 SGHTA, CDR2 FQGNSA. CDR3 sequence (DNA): TGTGCCAGCAACCCAGACAGGGGAATATATGGCTACACCTTC. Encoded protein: CASNPDRGIYGYTF.

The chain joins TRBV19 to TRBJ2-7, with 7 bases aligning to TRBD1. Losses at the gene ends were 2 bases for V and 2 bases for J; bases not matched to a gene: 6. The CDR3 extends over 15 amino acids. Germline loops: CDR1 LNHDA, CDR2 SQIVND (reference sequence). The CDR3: CASSIKWDRAYEQYF. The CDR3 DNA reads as TGTGCCAGTAGTATAAAATGGGACAGAGCCTACGAGCAGTACTTC. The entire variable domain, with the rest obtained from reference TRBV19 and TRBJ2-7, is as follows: DGGITQSPKYLFRKEGQNVTLSCEQNLNHDAMYWYRQDPGQGLRLIYYSQIVNDFQKGDIAEGYSVSREKKESFPLTVTSAQKNPTAFYLCASSIKWDRAYEQYFGPGTRLTVT.

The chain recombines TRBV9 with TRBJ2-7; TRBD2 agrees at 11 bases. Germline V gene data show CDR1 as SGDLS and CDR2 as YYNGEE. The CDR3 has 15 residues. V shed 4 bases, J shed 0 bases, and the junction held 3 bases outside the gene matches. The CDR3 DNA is TGTGCCAGCAGCCCGGGGACTAGCGGCTCCTACGAGCAGTACTTC. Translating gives CASSPGTSGSYEQYF.

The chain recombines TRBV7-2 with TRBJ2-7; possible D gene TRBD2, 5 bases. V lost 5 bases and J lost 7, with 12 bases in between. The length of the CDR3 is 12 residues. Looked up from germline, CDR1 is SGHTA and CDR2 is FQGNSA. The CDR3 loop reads CASSPEGWEQYF. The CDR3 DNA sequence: TGTGCCAGCAGCCCAGAGGGCTGGGAGCAGTACTTC. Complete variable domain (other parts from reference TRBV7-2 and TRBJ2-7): GAGVSQSPSNKVTEKGKDVELRCDPISGHTALYWYRQSLGQGLEFLIYFQGNSAPDKSGLPSDRFSAERTGGSVSTLTIQRTQQEDSAVYLCASSPEGWEQYFGPGTRLTVT.

The CDR3 nucleotides are TGTGCCAGAAGCTTGGCTAGCAGCACAGATACGCAGTATTTT. Its translation: CARSLASSTDTQYF. The chain is built from TRBV5-3 and TRBJ2-3; tentatively, D is TRBD2 (5 bases). TRBV5-3 is flagged as an ORF with uncertain function. Between the trimmed V and J ends, which lost 0 bases and 0 bases, there was a span of 5 bases. The CDR3 spans 14 residues.

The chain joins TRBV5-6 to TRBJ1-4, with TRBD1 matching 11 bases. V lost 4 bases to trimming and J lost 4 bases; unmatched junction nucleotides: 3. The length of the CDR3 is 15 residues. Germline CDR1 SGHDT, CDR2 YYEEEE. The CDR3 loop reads CASSRTGGVNEKLFF. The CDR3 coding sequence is TGTGCCAGCAGCAGGACAGGGGGCGTTAATGAAAAACTGTTTTTT.

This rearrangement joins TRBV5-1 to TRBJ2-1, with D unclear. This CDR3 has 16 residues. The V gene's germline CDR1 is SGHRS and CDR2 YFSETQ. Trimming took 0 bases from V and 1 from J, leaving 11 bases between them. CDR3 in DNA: TGCGCCAGCAGCTTGGCCTTGACATCGTCCTACAATGAGCAGTTCTTC. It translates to CASSLALTSSYNEQFF.

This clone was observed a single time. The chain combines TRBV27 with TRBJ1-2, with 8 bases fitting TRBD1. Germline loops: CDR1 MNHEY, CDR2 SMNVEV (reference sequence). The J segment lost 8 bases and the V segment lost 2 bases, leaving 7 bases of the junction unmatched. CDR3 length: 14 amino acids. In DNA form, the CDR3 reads TGTGCCAGCAGTTTAAGGCAGGGGGCGGAAGGCTACACCTTC. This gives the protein CASSLRQGAEGYTF.

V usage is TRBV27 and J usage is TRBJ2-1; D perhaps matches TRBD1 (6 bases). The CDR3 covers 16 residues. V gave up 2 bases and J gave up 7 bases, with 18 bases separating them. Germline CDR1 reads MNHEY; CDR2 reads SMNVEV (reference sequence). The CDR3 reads CASSLEGHRVRNEQFF. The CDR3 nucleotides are TGTGCCAGCAGTTTAGAAGGTCACAGGGTTCGGAATGAGCAGTTCTTC.

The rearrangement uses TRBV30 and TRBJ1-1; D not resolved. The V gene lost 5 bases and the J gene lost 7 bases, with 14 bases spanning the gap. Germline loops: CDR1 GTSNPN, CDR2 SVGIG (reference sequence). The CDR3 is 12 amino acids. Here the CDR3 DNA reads TGTGCCTGGGCACTGGACGGGGTTGAAGCTTTCTTT. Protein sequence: CAWALDGVEAFF.

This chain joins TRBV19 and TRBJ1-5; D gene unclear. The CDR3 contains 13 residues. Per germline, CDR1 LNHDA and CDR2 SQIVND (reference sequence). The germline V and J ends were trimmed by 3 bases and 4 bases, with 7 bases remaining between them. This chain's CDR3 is CASSMFLNQPQHF. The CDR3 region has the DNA TGTGCCAGTAGTATGTTCTTAAATCAGCCCCAGCATTTT.

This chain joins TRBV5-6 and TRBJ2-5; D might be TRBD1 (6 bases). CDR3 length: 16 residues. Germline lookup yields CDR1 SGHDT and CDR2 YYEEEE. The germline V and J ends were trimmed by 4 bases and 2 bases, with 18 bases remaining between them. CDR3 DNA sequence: TGTGCCAGCAGCATAAGGTGGACAGCAATGCAAGAGACCCAGTACTTC. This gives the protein CASSIRWTAMQETQYF.

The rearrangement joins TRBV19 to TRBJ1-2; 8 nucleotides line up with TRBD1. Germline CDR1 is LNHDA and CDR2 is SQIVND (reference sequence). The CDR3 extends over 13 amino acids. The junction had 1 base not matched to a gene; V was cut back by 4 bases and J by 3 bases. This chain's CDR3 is CASSTGQDYGYTF. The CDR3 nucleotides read TGTGCCAGTAGTACGGGACAGGACTATGGCTACACCTTC.

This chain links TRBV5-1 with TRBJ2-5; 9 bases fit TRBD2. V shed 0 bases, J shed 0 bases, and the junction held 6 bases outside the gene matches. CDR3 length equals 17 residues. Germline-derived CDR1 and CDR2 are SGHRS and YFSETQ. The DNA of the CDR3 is TGCGCCAGCAGCTTGGGATCAACTAGCGGGTACCAAGAGACCCAGTACTTC. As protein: CASSLGSTSGYQETQYF.

The DNA of the CDR3 is TGTGCCAGCAGTTTATCGACAGGGGCCTACGAGCAGTACTTC. Amino acid sequence: CASSLSTGAYEQYF. The chain is built from TRBV27 and TRBJ2-7; 8 nucleotides align to TRBD1. Germline CDR1 reads MNHEY; CDR2 reads SMNVEV (reference sequence). The CDR3 loop spans 14 amino acids. V gave up 0 bases and J gave up 2 bases; unmatched junction bases: 0.

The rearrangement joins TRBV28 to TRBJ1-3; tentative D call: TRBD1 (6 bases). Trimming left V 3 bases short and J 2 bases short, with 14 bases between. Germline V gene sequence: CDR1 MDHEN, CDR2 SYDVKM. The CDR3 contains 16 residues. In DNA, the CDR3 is TGTGCCAGCAGTTTGGCACAGGGAGTTACTGGAAACACCATATATTTT. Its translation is CASSLAQGVTGNTIYF.